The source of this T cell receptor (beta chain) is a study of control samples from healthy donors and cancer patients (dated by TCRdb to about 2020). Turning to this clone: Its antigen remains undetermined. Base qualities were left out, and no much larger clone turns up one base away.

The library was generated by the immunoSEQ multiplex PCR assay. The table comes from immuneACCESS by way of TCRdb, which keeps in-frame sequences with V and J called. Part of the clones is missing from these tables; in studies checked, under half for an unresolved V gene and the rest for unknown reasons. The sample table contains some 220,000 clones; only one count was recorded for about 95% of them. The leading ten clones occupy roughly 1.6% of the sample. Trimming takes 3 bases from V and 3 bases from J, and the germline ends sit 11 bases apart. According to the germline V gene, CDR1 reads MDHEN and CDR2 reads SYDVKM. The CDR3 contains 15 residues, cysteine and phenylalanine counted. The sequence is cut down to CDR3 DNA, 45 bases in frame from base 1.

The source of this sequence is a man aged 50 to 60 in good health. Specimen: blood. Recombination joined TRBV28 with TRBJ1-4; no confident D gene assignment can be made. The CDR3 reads CASSLGGSPNEKLFF. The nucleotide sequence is TGTGCCAGCAGTTTGGGCGGCAGTCCTAATGAAAAACTGTTTTTT.